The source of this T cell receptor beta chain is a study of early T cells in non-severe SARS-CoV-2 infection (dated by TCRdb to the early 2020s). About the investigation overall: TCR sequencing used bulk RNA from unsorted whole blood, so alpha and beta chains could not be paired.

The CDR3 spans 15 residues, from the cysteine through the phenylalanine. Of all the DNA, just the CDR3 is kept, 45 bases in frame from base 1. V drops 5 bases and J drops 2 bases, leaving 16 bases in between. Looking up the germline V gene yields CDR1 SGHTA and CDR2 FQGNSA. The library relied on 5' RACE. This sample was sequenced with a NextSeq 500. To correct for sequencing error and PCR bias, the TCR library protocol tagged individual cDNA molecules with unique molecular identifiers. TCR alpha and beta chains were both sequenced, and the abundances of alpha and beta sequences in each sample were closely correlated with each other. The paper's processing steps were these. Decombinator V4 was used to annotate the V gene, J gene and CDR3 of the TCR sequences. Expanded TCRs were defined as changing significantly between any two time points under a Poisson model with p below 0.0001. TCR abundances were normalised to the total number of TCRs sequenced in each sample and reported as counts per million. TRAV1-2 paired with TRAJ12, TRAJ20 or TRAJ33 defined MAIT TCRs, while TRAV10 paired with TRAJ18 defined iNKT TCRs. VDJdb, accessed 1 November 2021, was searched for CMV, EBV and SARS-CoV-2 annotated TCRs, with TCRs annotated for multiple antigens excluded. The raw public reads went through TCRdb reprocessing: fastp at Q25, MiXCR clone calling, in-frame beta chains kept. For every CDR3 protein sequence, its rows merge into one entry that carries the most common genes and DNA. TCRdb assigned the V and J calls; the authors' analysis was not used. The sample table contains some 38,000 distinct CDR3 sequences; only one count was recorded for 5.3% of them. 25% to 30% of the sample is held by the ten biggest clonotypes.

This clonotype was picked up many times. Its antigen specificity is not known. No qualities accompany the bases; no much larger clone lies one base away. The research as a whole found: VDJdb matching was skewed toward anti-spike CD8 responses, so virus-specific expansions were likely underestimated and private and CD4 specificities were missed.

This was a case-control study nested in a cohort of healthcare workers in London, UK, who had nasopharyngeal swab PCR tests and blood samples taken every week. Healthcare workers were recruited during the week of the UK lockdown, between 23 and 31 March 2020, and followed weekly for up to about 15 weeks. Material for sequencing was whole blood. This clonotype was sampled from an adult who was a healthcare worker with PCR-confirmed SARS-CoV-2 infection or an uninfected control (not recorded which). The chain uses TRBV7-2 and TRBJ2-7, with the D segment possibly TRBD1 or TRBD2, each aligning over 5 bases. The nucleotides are TGTGCCAGCAGCCCCTCCGGGACGCAGGCCTACGAGCAGTACTTC. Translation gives CASSPSGTQAYEQYF.